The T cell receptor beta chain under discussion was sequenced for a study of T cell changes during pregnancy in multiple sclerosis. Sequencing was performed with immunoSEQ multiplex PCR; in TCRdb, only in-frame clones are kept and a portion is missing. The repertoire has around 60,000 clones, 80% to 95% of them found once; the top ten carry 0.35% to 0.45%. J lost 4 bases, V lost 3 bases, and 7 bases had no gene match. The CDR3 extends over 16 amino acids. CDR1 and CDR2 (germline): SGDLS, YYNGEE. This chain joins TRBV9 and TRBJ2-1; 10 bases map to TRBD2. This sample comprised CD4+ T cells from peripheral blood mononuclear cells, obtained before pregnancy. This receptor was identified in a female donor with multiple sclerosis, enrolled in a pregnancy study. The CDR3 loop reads CASSARLAGDYNEQFF. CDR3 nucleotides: TGTGCCAGCAGCGCCCGCCTAGCGGGAGATTACAATGAGCAGTTCTTC.